The rows below give T cell receptor beta chains drawn from one sample of a study of blood T cells in healthy people across ages. TCRdb fed the 5' RACE reads into MiXCR, producing one record per CDR3 protein. The sample contains over 1,500,000 distinct CDR3 sequences, just under 50% of which appear only once. Specimen: blood. Receptors originate from a woman aged 40 to 55 in good health. The CDR3 runs from the conserved cysteine through the conserved F or W. Each record gives: clone size, J gene, D gene, V gene, CDR3 DNA, CDR3 protein. The D gene is left open where the match is weak. Size is stated for part of the rows, as once, few or many counts, or as a class when the clone is expanded.

NA | TRBJ2-1 | NA | TRBV29-1 | TGCAGCGTTGCGCAGGGGATAGCCTACAATGAGCAGTTCTTC | CSVAQGIAYNEQFF
NA | TRBJ1-2 | TRBD1 | TRBV9 | TGTGCCAGCAGCCCCTCGGACAGGGATAGTCCTGGCTACACCTTC | CASSPSDRDSPGYTF
NA | TRBJ1-5 | NA | TRBV6-2/TRBV6-3 | TGTGCCAGCAGTTACTCGGAAGGGGAGCATCAGCCCCAGCATTTT | CASSYSEGEHQPQHF
NA | TRBJ2-5 | NA | TRBV4-2 | TGTGCCAGCAGCCAAAATCGGGTTGCTTCGGAGACCCAGTACTTC | CASSQNRVASETQYF
NA | TRBJ2-1 | TRBD2 | TRBV7-9 | TGTGCCAGCAGCTGGCCCGGGACTAGCGGGGCGAAATCCTACGATGAGCAGTTCTTC | CASSWPGTSGAKSYDEQFF
NA | TRBJ1-4 | TRBD1 | TRBV28 | TGTGCCAGCAACCGACCCGGGACAGGGCGGAATGAAAAACTGTTTTTT | CASNRPGTGRNEKLFF
NA | TRBJ2-5 | NA | TRBV7-2 | TGTGCCAGCAGCTTCTACGGGGGGCTTGGGGAGACCCAGTACTTC | CASSFYGGLGETQYF
few | TRBJ2-5 | NA | TRBV28 | TGTGCCAGCAGTTTTGGGGCGCCCCAAGAGACCCAGTACTTC | CASSFGAPQETQYF
few | TRBJ2-7 | TRBD1 | TRBV7-9 | TGTGCCAGCAGCCCCTGGGACAGGGGTGGCGAGCAGTACTTC | CASSPWDRGGEQYF
NA | TRBJ1-2 | NA | TRBV27 | TGTGCCAGCAGTTTATCGTTATTCGGGGCGGTGGACTATGGCTACACCTTC | CASSLSLFGAVDYGYTF
NA | TRBJ2-1 | TRBD2 | TRBV4-2 | TGTGCCAGCAGCCAAGAAACGCGGGGGGGCGAGCAGTTCTTC | CASSQETRGGEQFF
NA | TRBJ1-2 | NA | TRBV20-1 | TGCAGTGCTAACAGGCCGGATGGATATGGCTACACCTTC | CSANRPDGYGYTF
once | TRBJ1-2 | TRBD1 | TRBV5-1 | TGCGCCAGCAACTTGGACGACAGGGGAGGTGGCTACACCTTC | CASNLDDRGGGYTF
NA | TRBJ2-1 | TRBD2 | TRBV20-1 | TGCAGTGCCAACCCCCCGGGGGGGGCTGACTCGTATGAGCAGTTCTTC | CSANPPGGADSYEQFF
few | TRBJ1-2 | TRBD1 | TRBV29-1 | TGCAGCGCAAGGGACAGGGGGTACGATGGCTACACCTTC | CSARDRGYDGYTF
NA | TRBJ2-3 | TRBD2 | TRBV24-1 | TGTGCCACCAGTGATCCCCTGGCGGGGGGGCAACATACGCAGTATTTT | CATSDPLAGGQHTQYF
few | TRBJ2-3 | TRBD2 | TRBV28 | TGTGCCAGCAGCCAGACTAGCGGGGGGGTAGGAGATACGCAGTATTTT | CASSQTSGGVGDTQYF
few | TRBJ1-2 | TRBD1 | TRBV5-6 | TGTGCCAGCAGTTCGGACAGGGTGAGGGTTAACTATGGCTACACCTTC | CASSSDRVRVNYGYTF
NA | TRBJ1-4 | NA | TRBV6-1 | TGTGCCAGCAGTGAAGCAAGGGACACCTATAATGAAAAACTGTTTTTT | CASSEARDTYNEKLFF
NA | TRBJ1-2 | NA | TRBV20-1 | TGCGGTGCTAGAAGGGAAACAGGGCCATATGGCTACACCTTC | CGARRETGPYGYTF
few | TRBJ2-3 | TRBD1 | TRBV29-1 | TGCAGCGCGGGGAGGACAGGGAACACAGATACGCAGTATTTT | CSAGRTGNTDTQYF
few | TRBJ1-4 | NA | TRBV9 | TGTGCCAGCTCCGCCGGAGTTGCAACTAATGAAAAACTGTTTTTT | CASSAGVATNEKLFF
few | TRBJ2-7 | NA | TRBV20-1 | TGCAGTGCTAGGTTGGGGGGCTACGAGCAGTACTTC | CSARLGGYEQYF
NA | TRBJ2-7 | TRBD2 | TRBV6-2/TRBV6-3 | TGTGCCAGCAGTTACTGTCAGCGGGGGGTTTCCTACGAGCAGTACTTC | CASSYCQRGVSYEQYF
many | TRBJ2-3 | NA | TRBV5-1 | TGCGCCAGCAGCTTGAATGCAGATACGCAGTATTTT | CASSLNADTQYF
few | TRBJ2-7 | NA | TRBV5-1 | TGCGCCAGCAGCTTGGACACCCTATCCTACGAGCAGTACTTC | CASSLDTLSYEQYF
NA | TRBJ2-3 | NA | TRBV4-1 | TGCGCCAGCAGCCAAGATTGGAGGGGATCAAACACAGATACGCAGTATTTT | CASSQDWRGSNTDTQYF
NA | TRBJ2-1 | TRBD2 | TRBV5-1 | TGCACCAGCACCCAGGCAGTAGCGGGGGCCTCCGAGCAGTTCTTC | CTSTQAVAGASEQFF
NA | TRBJ1-6 | TRBD1 | TRBV6-5 | TGTGCCAGCAGTTACGAACCGGACAGGCGATTCTCACCCCTCCACTTT | CASSYEPDRRFSPLHF
few | TRBJ2-1 | NA | TRBV7-2 | TGTGCCAGCAGCTTAAATTGGGGGAAAGGGTACAATGAGCAGTTCTTC | CASSLNWGKGYNEQFF
few | TRBJ2-4 | NA | TRBV27 | TGTGCCAGCAGGCCCTGGAGGGGGTCGGGGAGGAATCAGTACTTC | CASRPWRGSGRNQYF
NA | TRBJ1-2 | NA | TRBV20-1 | TGCAGTGCTAGAGCCTCTGTTGGCAGGGAAAATGGAGGAAACTATGGCTACACCTTC | CSARASVGRENGGNYGYTF
NA | TRBJ2-5 | NA | TRBV3-1 | TGTGCCGGCGGTAATGGGGGTACACAAGAGACCCAGTACTTC | CAGGNGGTQETQYF
NA | TRBJ2-5 | NA | TRBV29-1 | TGCAGCGTTGAGAAACCCAACAATGAGCAGTACTTC | CSVEKPNNEQYF
NA | TRBJ1-6 | NA | TRBV4-3 | TGCGCCAGCAGCCCGGGAGTGTGGGTTAATTCACCCCTCCACTTT | CASSPGVWVNSPLHF
few | TRBJ2-3 | TRBD1 | TRBV7-2 | TGTGCCAGCAGCCCGGGACAGGGGGTGGTAGATACGCAGTATTTT | CASSPGQGVVDTQYF
few | TRBJ1-2 | TRBD1 | TRBV25-1 | TGTGCCAGCGGGCCAGGGGGTTTAAACTATGGCTACACCTTC | CASGPGGLNYGYTF
once | TRBJ2-5 | TRBD1 | TRBV9 | TGTGCCAGCAGCAAAAGGACAGGGGGATTAAATAGCGGGGAGACCCAGTACTTC | CASSKRTGGLNSGETQYF
many | TRBJ2-5 | TRBD1 | TRBV3-1 | TGTGCCAGCAGCCAGGACAGGAGGGAGACCCAGTACTTC | CASSQDRRETQYF
NA | TRBJ2-1 | NA | TRBV29-1 | TGCAGCGTTGAAGGGTTTGAGGGACACGACTCCTACAATGAGCAGTTCTTC | CSVEGFEGHDSYNEQFF
NA | TRBJ1-5 | NA | TRBV6-1 | TGTGCCAGCAGTGATGCAGGACGGTCGGATAGCAATCAGCCCCAGCATTTT | CASSDAGRSDSNQPQHF
NA | TRBJ2-1 | TRBD1 | TRBV7-2 | TGTGCCACCCCTCTGGGACAGGGGTCCTACATTGAGCAGTTCTTC | CATPLGQGSYIEQFF
few | TRBJ2-3 | TRBD1 | TRBV4-2 | TGTGCCAGCAGCCAAACCTTAGGACAGGGAAGAAACACAGATACGCAGTATTTT | CASSQTLGQGRNTDTQYF
NA | TRBJ2-5 | TRBD2 | TRBV28 | TGTGCCAGCCTGAGGGGCCGGGGGGGTTTTTCGGAGACCCAGTACTTC | CASLRGRGGFSETQYF
NA | TRBJ1-1 | NA | TRBV7-3 | TGTGCCAGCAGCCTACGGGGGGGGATCACTGAAGCTTTCTTT | CASSLRGGITEAFF
NA | TRBJ2-7 | NA | TRBV6-2/TRBV6-3 | TGTGCCAGCAGTTACTCTGCCTCGGGACGCCTCCTCCACCAGTACTTC | CASSYSASGRLLHQYF
few | TRBJ2-1 | TRBD2 | TRBV7-2 | TGTGCCAGCAGCTTGTACCCGGGACTAGCGGGAGTCGGGGAGCAGTTCTTC | CASSLYPGLAGVGEQFF
few | TRBJ2-7 | TRBD2 | TRBV7-2 | TGTGCCAGCAGCGCCGGGACTATACCCTACGAGCAGTACTTC | CASSAGTIPYEQYF
NA | TRBJ2-1 | TRBD1 | TRBV7-9 | TGTGCCAGCAGCTTAGTACAGGGGTACGATGAGCAGTTCTTC | CASSLVQGYDEQFF
NA | TRBJ2-3 | TRBD2 | TRBV20-1 | TGCAGTGCTATGACTAGCGGGCCCCGGGATACGCAGTATTTT | CSAMTSGPRDTQYF
few | TRBJ1-4 | NA | TRBV20-1 | TGCAGTGCTAGAGATGCAGATAAGGGGGAAAAACTGTTTTTT | CSARDADKGEKLFF